The rows below give T cell receptor beta chains drawn from one sample of a study of T cells in Graves' hyperthyroidism and ophthalmopathy. A single record per CDR3 protein comes from TCRdb applying MiXCR to the multiplex PCR reads. The sample has under 250,000 distinct CDR3 sequences, roughly a quarter seen once. The sequencing sample was made of blood. These receptors all stem from a woman aged 40 to 50 with Graves' ophthalmopathy. Both conserved end residues are part of each CDR3. Each record gives: V gene, D gene, clone size, J gene, CDR3 DNA, CDR3 protein. D genes are given only for firm matches. Not every row has a clone size; where given, it reads once, few, many or a size class.

TRBV5-1	TRBD1	many	TRBJ2-5	TGCGCCAGCAGCTACACCTATGGGGACAGGGAGACCCAGTACTTC	CASSYTYGDRETQYF
TRBV7-8	-	-	TRBJ2-7	TGTGCCAGCAGCTTATATGGGTCCGAGCAGTACTTC	CASSLYGSEQYF
TRBV7-3	-	many	TRBJ2-2	TGTGCCAGCAGCGTGGACCAGAACACCGGGGAGCTGTTTTTT	CASSVDQNTGELFF
TRBV12-3/TRBV12-4	TRBD1	many	TRBJ1-2	TGTGCCAGCAGTTCACGGACAGGGGGCGCCTCTGGCTACACCTTC	CASSSRTGGASGYTF
TRBV4-1	-	many	TRBJ2-7	TGCGCCAGCAGCAAAAATCCCGGGTACGAGCAGTACTTC	CASSKNPGYEQYF
TRBV13	-	few	TRBJ2-7	TGTGCCAGCAGCCTAACCCGTCCCCCCGGACTTTTGAGCTCCTACGAGCAGTACTTC	CASSLTRPPGLLSSYEQYF
TRBV24-1	TRBD2	-	TRBJ2-7	TGTGCCACCAAACTGACTAGCGGGAGGGTATACGAGCAGTACTTC	CATKLTSGRVYEQYF
TRBV7-9	TRBD1	many	TRBJ1-6	TGTGCCAGCAGCGTCGACAGGGAGGCACCCCTCCACTTT	CASSVDREAPLHF
TRBV7-2	-	-	TRBJ1-2	TGTGCCAGCAGCGGGAGCGGGGTCAACTATGGCTACACCTTC	CASSGSGVNYGYTF
TRBV12-3/TRBV12-4	TRBD1	-	TRBJ2-3	TGTGCCAGCACCCCGGGACAGGGTGCGACAGATACGCAGTATTTT	CASTPGQGATDTQYF
TRBV27	-	many	TRBJ1-4	TGTGCCAGCAGTGGGCCCGGAATCGGGCCATCTGGTGAAAAACTGTTTTTT	CASSGPGIGPSGEKLFF
TRBV27	TRBD2	many	TRBJ2-7	TGTGCCAGCAGATCTAGCGGGAGGTTAGACGAGCAGTACTTC	CASRSSGRLDEQYF
TRBV7-3	-	many	TRBJ1-5	TGTGCCAGCAATGGGGAATCTTATAGCAATCAGCCCCAGCATTTT	CASNGESYSNQPQHF
TRBV15	-	many	TRBJ2-7	TGTGCCACCAGCAGAGGGACAGACTCCTACGAGCAGTACTTC	CATSRGTDSYEQYF
TRBV19	-	-	TRBJ2-5	TGTGCCAGTAGTATCACCCCGTCGGACTTTGGGGGCGCGGAGACCCAGTACTTC	CASSITPSDFGGAETQYF
TRBV27	-	many	TRBJ2-5	TGTGCCAGCAGGACCCTGGGGACCCAGTACTTC	CASRTLGTQYF
TRBV7-8	TRBD1	-	TRBJ2-7	TGTGCCAGCAGCCCGAGTGTGACAGGGACATCCTACGAGCAGTACTTC	CASSPSVTGTSYEQYF
TRBV6-5	-	many	TRBJ2-6	TGTGCCAGCAGTTACCCCTATGGCTCTGGGGCCAACGTCCTGACTTTC	CASSYPYGSGANVLTF
TRBV7-2	-	many	TRBJ1-2	TGTGCCAGCAGCTTAAGTGGTATCGGGGGCTACACCTTC	CASSLSGIGGYTF
TRBV7-8	-	once	TRBJ2-7	TGTGCCAGCAGCTTAAGAGGCGGGATTACCAACGAGCAGTACTTC	CASSLRGGITNEQYF
TRBV28	-	many	TRBJ2-7	TGTGCCAGCAGTTTAACGGGCGCAGGGAAACGCTCCTACGAGCAGTACTTC	CASSLTGAGKRSYEQYF
TRBV6-2/TRBV6-3	-	-	TRBJ2-5	TGTGCCACCTCAGGGGCGGAGACCCAGTACTTC	CATSGAETQYF
TRBV5-1	TRBD1	many	TRBJ2-2	TGCGCCAGCAGCTCTTCGACAGGGGGGTCCGGGGAGCTGTTTTTT	CASSSSTGGSGELFF
TRBV5-1	-	many	TRBJ1-3	TGCGCCAGCAGGGTAGGACGCAACTCTGGAAACACCATATATTTT	CASRVGRNSGNTIYF
TRBV20-1	-	many	TRBJ1-5	TGCAGTGCTATTACAGGGTCTCTTAGCAATCAGCCCCAGCATTTT	CSAITGSLSNQPQHF
TRBV28	-	many	TRBJ2-2	TGTGCCAGCAGGTCTAGCGCCGGCGGGGAGCTGTTTTTT	CASRSSAGGELFF
TRBV7-2	TRBD1	many	TRBJ1-2	TGTGCCAGCAGCTCCCTCCGGGGGGGCAGGGGGCGGATCTCCTATGGCTACACCTTC	CASSSLRGGRGRISYGYTF
TRBV6-5	-	-	TRBJ2-2	TGTGCCAGCAGTTATATGGTTAACACCGGGGAGCTGTCTTTT	CASSYMVNTGELSF
TRBV24-1	-	many	TRBJ1-3	TGTGCCACCAGTGATCACCCCTCTGGAAACACCATATATTTT	CATSDHPSGNTIYF
TRBV6-5	TRBD2	many	TRBJ2-7	TGTGCCAGCGTTCTAGCGGGAGGCCACGAGCAGTACTTC	CASVLAGGHEQYF
TRBV7-9	TRBD2	many	TRBJ2-5	TGTGCCAGCAGCGCGGGACTAGTGGAGACCCAGTACTTC	CASSAGLVETQYF
TRBV15	-	-	TRBJ1-5	TGTGCCACCAGCATCAGTCGAAATCAGCCCCAGCATTTT	CATSISRNQPQHF
TRBV29-1	-	many	TRBJ1-1	TGCAACGTTGATGGCCGTGAGGGCACTGAAGCTTTCTTT	CNVDGREGTEAFF
TRBV20-1	TRBD2	many	TRBJ2-7	TGCAGTGCTGGGGAGGGTAGCTGGTACTCCTACGAGCAGTACTTC	CSAGEGSWYSYEQYF
TRBV29-1	TRBD2	-	TRBJ2-7	TGCAGCGTTGAAACTAGCGGGTCGATTATGCAGTACTTC	CSVETSGSIMQYF
TRBV12-3/TRBV12-4	-	few	TRBJ2-4	TGTGCCAGCAGTCCGGGCAAATACGGGGCCAAAAACATTCAGTACTTC	CASSPGKYGAKNIQYF
TRBV5-1	-	many	TRBJ2-7	TGTGCCAGCAGCGCACAGGGTTACGAGCAGTACTTC	CASSAQGYEQYF
TRBV5-6	TRBD2	-	TRBJ2-5	TGTGCCAGCAGCCTGGGACTAGCGGGAGGCCGCCCCCAGTACTTC	CASSLGLAGGRPQYF
TRBV28	-	many	TRBJ2-5	TGTGCCAGCAGTCCAGGGGCTGGGAAAAAAGAGACCCAGTACTTC	CASSPGAGKKETQYF
TRBV29-1	-	-	TRBJ2-1	TGCAGCGTTGCTCTCCTGGGGGCCAATGAGCAGTTCTTC	CSVALLGANEQFF
TRBV27	-	many	TRBJ2-5	TGTGCCAGCAGTTTTGTAGGCGAGACCCAGTACTTC	CASSFVGETQYF
TRBV6-2/TRBV6-3	TRBD2	-	TRBJ2-6	TGTGCCAGCGTGACTAGCGGGGACTCTGGGGCCAACGTCCTGACTTTC	CASVTSGDSGANVLTF
TRBV28	-	-	TRBJ1-1	TGTGCCGCAGCGGGACGGATTAATGAAGCTTTCTTT	CAAAGRINEAFF
TRBV6-2/TRBV6-3	-	-	TRBJ1-2	TGTGCCAGCACTTACAGCCCCTCGGGGAGGAACGCTCGATCTAACTATGGCTACACCTTC	CASTYSPSGRNARSNYGYTF
TRBV18	-	many	TRBJ1-5	TGTGCCAGCTCACCACCTAGCCAGCAGCCCCAGCATTTT	CASSPPSQQPQHF
TRBV20-1	-	-	TRBJ1-5	TGCAGTGCCACTTCAGGGGCCGCTGGTCAGCCCCAGCATTTT	CSATSGAAGQPQHF
TRBV6-5	-	-	TRBJ1-1	TGTGCCAGCAGTTACTCTGGATACATGAACACTGAAGCTTTCTTT	CASSYSGYMNTEAFF
TRBV14	TRBD2	-	TRBJ2-7	TGTGCCAGCAGCCAAGGGGTATTAGCGGGAGGCCACGAGCAGTACTTC	CASSQGVLAGGHEQYF
TRBV7-2	TRBD2	many	TRBJ2-5	TGTGCCAGCAGCCTGACTAGCATCTTTTCCCAAGAGACCCAGTACTTC	CASSLTSIFSQETQYF